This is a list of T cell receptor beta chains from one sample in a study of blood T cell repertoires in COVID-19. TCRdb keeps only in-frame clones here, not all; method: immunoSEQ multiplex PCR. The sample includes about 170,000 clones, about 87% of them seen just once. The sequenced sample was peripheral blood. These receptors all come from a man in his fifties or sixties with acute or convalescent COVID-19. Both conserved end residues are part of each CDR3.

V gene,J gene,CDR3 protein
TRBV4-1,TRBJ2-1,CASSLLAGGPSEQFF
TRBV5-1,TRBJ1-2,CASSLETGIGYGYTF
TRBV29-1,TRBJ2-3,CSYSGSTDTQYF
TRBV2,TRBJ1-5,CASSDRGNQPQHF
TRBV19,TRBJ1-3,CASSIRGPALSGNTIYF
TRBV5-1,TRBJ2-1,CASNSGTSAINEQFF
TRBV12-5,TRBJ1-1,CASKDRYTEAFF
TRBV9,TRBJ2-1,CASSVELASEQFF
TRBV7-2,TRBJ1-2,CASSPPGTGNYGYTF
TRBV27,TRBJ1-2,CATRGGFNSSYGYTF
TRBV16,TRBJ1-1,CASSPPTGMNTEAFF
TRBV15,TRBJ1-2,CATSTRTGTIGGYTF
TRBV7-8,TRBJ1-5,CASSLERVLGNQPQHF
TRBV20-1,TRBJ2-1,CSASDEGSSYNEQFF